One and the same sample provided the 18 T cell receptor beta chains below, sequenced in a study of blood T cell repertoires in COVID-19. The data were produced by immunoSEQ multiplex PCR, yet TCRdb's version contains in-frame clones alone and is incomplete. This sample has 390,000 or so clones, with roughly four fifths found just once. The sequencing input was PBMCs or T cells enriched from blood (not recorded which). All receptors come from a woman aged 45 to 65 who had recovered from COVID-19.

Regarding this clone: The CDR3 does not close with the conserved phenylalanine or tryptophan, likely indicating a read error. The DNA is omitted, as the CDR3 cannot be located on it reliably, and the CDR3 follows TCRdb's listing. The gene calls are TRBV5-4 and TRBJ2-3; TRBD2, the D gene given by the table, was not confirmed from the DNA. Ends included, the CDR3 has 14 residues. The V gene's germline CDR1 is SGHNT and CDR2 YYREEE (reference sequence). The CDR3 is CASSSERGSSLQSI.

CDR3 in DNA: TGTGCCAGCAGTGAGCGGGGACTCGACAATGAGCAGTTCTTC. This translates into CASSERGLDNEQFF. The chain joins TRBV6-4 to TRBJ2-1; D is perhaps TRBD2 (6 bases). The CDR3 covers 14 residues. The V gene lost 3 bases and the J gene lost 5 bases, with 11 bases spanning the gap. Germline assignment: CDR1 MRHNA and CDR2 SNTAGT.

The V call is TRBV10-3, the J call TRBJ1-2; unclear D gene. V was cut by 2 bases and J by 2 bases, with 9 bases left in between. The germline gives CDR1 ENHRY, CDR2 SYGVKD. The length of the CDR3 is 14 residues. DNA for the CDR3: TGTGCCATCAGTGAGGCGGCGGGAAACTATGGCTACACCTTC. This sequence encodes CAISEAAGNYGYTF.

V gene TRBV30 combines with J gene TRBJ1-3; D not certain. CDR3 length: 14 residues. Germline V lookup: CDR1 GTSNPN, CDR2 SVGIG (reference sequence). The V end lost 5 bases, the J end lost 5 bases, and 16 bases lay between the germline ends. The CDR3 sequence is CAWAQGSGRNTIYF. The CDR3 DNA sequence: TGTGCCTGGGCCCAAGGTTCGGGGAGAAACACCATATATTTT.

The rearrangement joins TRBV15 to TRBJ2-5; the match to TRBD1 covers 7 bases. The V and J ends lost 0 bases and 1 base, in that order; junction bases with no gene match: 2. This CDR3 has 15 amino acids. From germline, CDR1 is LNHNV and CDR2 YYDKDF (reference sequence). CDR3 sequence: CATSRDGTVQETQYF. CDR3 coding DNA: TGTGCCACCAGCAGAGACGGGACAGTCCAAGAGACCCAGTACTTC.

J is TRBJ2-3 and V is TRBV9, with TRBD1 as a possible D gene (7 bases). The germline gives CDR1 SGDLS, CDR2 YYNGEE. CDR3 length equals 14 residues. V lost 0 bases, J lost 8 bases, and 13 bases lay in between. The CDR3 reads CASSVVEQGGTQYF. In nucleotides, the CDR3 is TGTGCCAGCAGCGTAGTCGAGCAGGGGGGTACGCAGTATTTT. Filled out from reference TRBV9 and TRBJ2-3, the complete variable domain reads DSGVTQTPKHLITATGQRVTLRCSPRSGDLSVYWYQQSLDQGLQFLIQYYNGEERAKGNILERFSAQQFPDLHSELNLSSLELGDSALYFCASSVVEQGGTQYFGPGTRLTVL.

This chain joins TRBV5-1 and TRBJ2-7; TRBD2 aligns across 13 bases. Germline trimming cut 4 bases from V and 3 bases from J; bases unmatched to any gene: 7. Germline V gene sequence: CDR1 SGHRS, CDR2 YFSETQ. The CDR3 length is 16 residues. CDR3 sequence reads: CASSHQGTSGDYEQYF. Written as DNA, the CDR3 is TGCGCCAGCAGCCATCAGGGGACTAGCGGGGACTACGAGCAGTACTTC.

The V gene is TRBV3-1 (or the pseudogene TRBV3-2), the J gene TRBJ2-5; D is unclear. This CDR3 spans 13 amino acids. Germline values: CDR1 LGHDT, CDR2 YNNKEL (reference sequence). Between the trimmed V and J ends, which lost 2 bases and 5 bases, there was a span of 9 bases. CDR3: CASSQFNGETQYF. CDR3 nucleotides: TGTGCCAGCAGCCAATTTAACGGGGAGACCCAGTACTTC.

V gene TRBV19 combines with J gene TRBJ1-2; TRBD1 matches at 9 bases. Trimming removed 7 bases from V and 2 bases from J; junction bases left unmatched: 8. Germline-derived CDR1 and CDR2 are LNHDA and SQIVND (reference sequence). The CDR3 runs to 15 residues. In nucleotides, the CDR3 is TGTGCCAGTATAAGCCGGGACAGGGCCAACTATGGCTACACCTTC. This gives the protein CASISRDRANYGYTF.

The V call is TRBV9, the J call TRBJ2-7; 7 bases are shared with TRBD2. Germline V lookup: CDR1 SGDLS, CDR2 YYNGEE. There are 13 residues in the CDR3. Trimming took 3 bases from V and 4 from J; bases not matched to a gene: 4. The CDR3 bases are TGTGCCAGCAGCGCCCGCGGGGGTTACGAGCAGTACTTC. Its translation: CASSARGGYEQYF.

The chain combines TRBV6-5 with TRBJ1-1; no clear D. CDR1 is MNHEY and CDR2 is SVGAGI in the germline V gene. The CDR3 is made up of 13 amino acids. Trimming took off 6 bases at V and 1 base at J, with 9 bases between the two ends. The CDR3 protein is CASSQRRNTEAFF. The DNA for the CDR3 is TGTGCCAGCAGCCAAAGGAGGAACACTGAAGCTTTCTTT.

Comment on this clone: Other DNA sequences within the sample encode an identical CDR3. V is TRBV19 and J is TRBJ2-2, with a tentative D call TRBD1 (6 bases). The CDR3 spans 13 residues. V was trimmed by 9 bases and J by 0 bases, leaving 8 bases between them. Germline-derived CDR1 and CDR2 are LNHDA and SQIVND (reference sequence). In DNA form, the CDR3 reads TGTGCCAGCGGGACAACGAACACCGGGGAGCTGTTTTTT. This encodes CASGTTNTGELFF.

Details on this clone: Germline is not matched at one junction end, which may reflect a read error. The V and J genes are TRBV5-1 and TRBJ1-2, with a tentative D call TRBD1 (6 bases). Germline values: CDR1 SGHRS, CDR2 YFSETQ. The CDR3 is 15 residues long. The CDR3 loop reads CASNLAGGSDYGYTF. As DNA, the CDR3 is TGCGCCAGCAACTTGGCGGGGGGCAGTGACTATGGCTACACCTTC.

The chain recombines TRBV29-1 with TRBJ2-7; 7 nucleotides line up with TRBD1. Germline values: CDR1 SQVTM, CDR2 ANQGSEA. This CDR3 region has 13 residues. Germline trimming cut 6 bases from V and 5 bases from J; bases unmatched to any gene: 10. The CDR3 DNA sequence: TGCAGCGTCGAGAGGGACAGAGGAGACGAGCAGTACTTC. It specifies CSVERDRGDEQYF.

This rearrangement joins TRBV10-3 to TRBJ1-1; TRBD1 aligns across 10 bases. V gave up 2 bases and J gave up 4 bases; unmatched junction bases: 4. The CDR3 is 15 amino acids. Germline CDR1 is ENHRY and CDR2 is SYGVKD. The CDR3, as DNA: TGTGCCATCAGTGAGGCGACAGGGGGCCCCACTGAAGCTTTCTTT. Translated, it gives CAISEATGGPTEAFF.

CDR3 in DNA: TGTGCCAGCGGGGGGGGCATCGGCAATCAGCCCCAGCATTTT. Amino acids: CASGGGIGNQPQHF. The gene calls are TRBV6-5 and TRBJ1-5, with a tentative D call TRBD1 (6 bases). Per germline, CDR1 MNHEY and CDR2 SVGAGI. The V end lost 8 bases, the J end lost 2 bases, and 13 bases lay between the germline ends. The CDR3 runs to 14 residues.

The chain joins TRBV5-1 to TRBJ1-2, with D perhaps TRBD1 (6 bases). Germline CDR1 reads SGHRS; CDR2 reads YFSETQ. Trimming removed 4 bases at V and 4 bases at J, with 20 bases between. The CDR3 is 16 residues long. The CDR3 region is CASSLNRDTSFYGYTF. CDR3 bases: TGCGCCAGCAGCCTTAACCGGGACACCAGCTTCTATGGCTACACCTTC. The entire variable domain, with the rest obtained from reference TRBV5-1 and TRBJ1-2, is as follows: KAGVTQTPRYLIKTRGQQVTLSCSPISGHRSVSWYQQTPGQGLQFLFEYFSETQRNKGNFPGRFSGRQFSNSRSEMNVSTLELGDSALYLCASSLNRDTSFYGYTFGSGTRLTVV.

The chain joins TRBV9 to TRBJ1-6; no firm D call. The CDR3 has 15 amino acids. In germline, CDR1 is SGDLS, CDR2 YYNGEE. The germline V and J ends were trimmed by 0 bases and 7 bases, with 11 bases remaining between them. The CDR3 here is CASSVGLGGNSPLHF. The DNA of the CDR3 is TGTGCCAGCAGCGTAGGCCTTGGCGGGAATTCACCCCTCCACTTT.